These 5 T cell receptor beta chains were all obtained from the same sample, sequenced in a study of OX40 agonist ivuxolimab in advanced cancers. The data were produced by immunoSEQ multiplex PCR, yet TCRdb's version contains in-frame clones alone and is incomplete. The repertoire includes fewer than 45,000 clones, about 88% of them detected once, and about 13% sits in the top ten. The sample was CD4+ or CD8+ T cells sorted from blood, taken in a trial of the OX40 agonist ivuxolimab. These receptors came from an adult with an advanced solid tumor such as melanoma, head and neck, liver or kidney cancer.

The chain carries TRBV4-2 and TRBJ2-7, with 9 bases identical to TRBD2. J lost 7 bases, V lost 3 bases, and 7 bases had no gene match. The CDR3 covers 14 residues. Germline-derived CDR1 and CDR2 are LGHNA and YNFKEQ. CDR3 in DNA: TGTGCCAGCAGCCAGCGTCGGCTAGCGGGAGAGCAGTACTTC. Protein: CASSQRRLAGEQYF.

The J gene is TRBJ1-1, the V gene TRBV5-6; 7 bases agree with TRBD1. Germline CDR1 and CDR2: SGHDT and YYEEEE. After removal of 4 bases from V and 0 bases from J, the junction contained 6 bases not matched to a gene. The CDR3 is 15 residues long. Written as DNA, the CDR3 is TGTGCCAGCAGCCCTCCAACAGGGGTGAACACTGAAGCTTTCTTT. This sequence encodes CASSPPTGVNTEAFF.

The gene calls are TRBV18 and TRBJ2-7; the D call may be TRBD1 or TRBD2 (5 bases each). CDR1 is KGHSH and CDR2 is LQKENI in the germline V gene. Between the trimmed V and J ends, which lost 2 bases and 5 bases, there was a span of 16 bases. The CDR3 covers 15 residues. CDR3 nucleotide sequence: TGTGCCAGCTCACCAGGGACCCTCCCCGGAGACGAGCAGTACTTC. Protein product: CASSPGTLPGDEQYF.

The V and J genes are TRBV25-1 and TRBJ1-5; the D is unclear. CDR3 length equals 12 residues. Germline values: CDR1 MGHDK, CDR2 SYGVNS. V was trimmed by 6 bases and J by 7 bases, leaving 10 bases between them. CDR3 sequence: CASSTTHQPQHF. The CDR3 bases are TGTGCCAGCAGCACCACCCACCAGCCCCAGCATTTT. Drawing the rest from reference TRBV25-1 and TRBJ1-5, the complete variable domain is EADIYQTPRYLVIGTGKKITLECSQTMGHDKMYWYQQDPGMELHLIHYSYGVNSTEKGDLSSESTVSRIRTEHFPLTLESARPSHTSQYLCASSTTHQPQHFGDGTRLSIL.

The chain combines TRBV5-1 with TRBJ2-7; possibly TRBD1 or TRBD2 for D (5 bases each). In germline, CDR1 is SGHRS, CDR2 YFSETQ. The CDR3 runs to 12 residues. Deletions cut 0 bases from V and 13 bases from J, with 14 bases between. The CDR3 loop reads CASSLASGSRYF. For the CDR3, the DNA is TGCGCCAGCAGCTTGGCCTCAGGGAGCAGATACTTC.